The rows below give T cell receptor beta chains drawn from one sample of a study of blood T cells in healthy people across ages. TCRdb independently ran MiXCR on the 5' RACE reads; one entry per CDR3 protein. Among 800,000 to 950,000 distinct CDR3 sequences listed, under 35% were seen once. The sample was also reused in another study, on T cells of mothers and their children.

Material: blood. The receptors shown here come from a woman aged 40 to 50 in good health. Both conserved end residues are part of each CDR3. D genes are given only for firm matches. Clone size is shown for a subset of rows, as once, few, many or a class of expanded clone.

v_call	clone_size	d_call	j_call	cdr3_nt	cdr3_aa
TRBV24-1	.	.	TRBJ1-1	TGTGCCACCAGTGGCGGAGGTGAAGCTTTCTTT	CATSGGGEAFF
TRBV27	.	.	TRBJ2-7	TGTGCCAGCAACCCCCCGGGGGCTCTCTACGAGCAGTACTTC	CASNPPGALYEQYF
TRBV7-8	once	TRBD2	TRBJ2-1	TGTGCCAGCAGCTTATCAACGGGGGGGCCTAACGAGCAGTTCTTC	CASSLSTGGPNEQFF
TRBV4-3	few	.	TRBJ2-3	TGCGCCAGCAGCCAAGTTTTCAATTCGGGGGGCGGAGATACGCAGTATTTT	CASSQVFNSGGGDTQYF
TRBV4-3	many	.	TRBJ1-2	TGCGCCAGCAGCCAAGATTTCCGTGGCTACACCTTC	CASSQDFRGYTF
TRBV19	.	TRBD1	TRBJ1-1	TGTGCCAGCCAGACAGGGACCCTGAACACTGAAGCTTTCTTT	CASQTGTLNTEAFF
TRBV29-1	few	.	TRBJ2-4	TGCAGCGTTGACGGGGGTGTAAAAAACATTCAGTACTTC	CSVDGGVKNIQYF
TRBV7-8	.	TRBD2	TRBJ2-3	TGTGCCAGCAGCTGGACTAGCGGGGCTGGGGATACGCAGTATTTT	CASSWTSGAGDTQYF
TRBV5-1	many	.	TRBJ2-7	TGCGCCAGCAACCTCGGAACAGGGAGTTCGGAGGAGCAGTACTTC	CASNLGTGSSEEQYF
TRBV5-1	many	.	TRBJ2-7	TGCGCCAGCAGCTCCTCCGGGACACAGGTGGTCTACGAGCAGTACTTC	CASSSSGTQVVYEQYF
TRBV5-1	few	.	TRBJ2-7	TGCGCCAGCAGCCAGGGACTTCCCCCCTACGAGCAGTACTTC	CASSQGLPPYEQYF
TRBV20-1	few	.	TRBJ1-1	TGCAGTGCTAGATTTAGGGGGACCAACACTGAAGCTTTCTTT	CSARFRGTNTEAFF
TRBV25-1	few	.	TRBJ1-4	TGTGCCAGCAGTGTCCGGTTGTGGGAAAAACTGTTTTTT	CASSVRLWEKLFF
TRBV28	.	.	TRBJ2-5	TGTGCCAGCAGGCCAACAGGGTTCCAAGAGACCCAGTACTTC	CASRPTGFQETQYF
TRBV2	few	TRBD2	TRBJ2-5	TGTGCCAGCACCTTCGGGGGGATAGAGACCCAGTACTTC	CASTFGGIETQYF
TRBV4-3	.	.	TRBJ1-1	TGCGCCAGCAGCCAAGAGGGGACATACGATGAAGCTTTCTTT	CASSQEGTYDEAFF
TRBV29-1	many	TRBD1	TRBJ1-2	TGCAGCGCTACTACAGGGGGTACTAACTATGGCTACACCTTC	CSATTGGTNYGYTF